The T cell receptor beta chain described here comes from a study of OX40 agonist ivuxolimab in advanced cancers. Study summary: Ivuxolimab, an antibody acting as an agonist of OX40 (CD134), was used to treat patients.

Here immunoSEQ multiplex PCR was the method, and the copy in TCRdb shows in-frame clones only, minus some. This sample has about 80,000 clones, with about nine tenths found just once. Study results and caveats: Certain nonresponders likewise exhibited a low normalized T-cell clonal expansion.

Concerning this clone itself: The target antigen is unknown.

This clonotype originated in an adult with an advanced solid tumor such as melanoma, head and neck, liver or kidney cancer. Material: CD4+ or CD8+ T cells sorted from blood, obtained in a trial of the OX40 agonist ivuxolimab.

The CDR3 spells CASSESRDGYTF. The CDR3 nucleotides are TGTGCCAGCAGTGAATCGCGGGACGGCTACACCTTC. The chain couples TRBV6-1 to TRBJ1-2; D is possibly TRBD1 (5 bases). V lost 2 bases, J lost 8 bases, and 9 bases lay in between. The CDR3 is 12 amino acids. Germline V gene lookup returns CDR1 MNHNS and CDR2 SASEGT.